The T cell receptor beta chain described here comes from a study of shared clonotypes between healthy human individuals. TCRdb's copy holds only in-frame clones and misses some; the assay was immunoSEQ multiplex PCR. This table holds approximately 2.3 million clones, 90% to 95% found once. The trim removed 4 bases at V and 0 bases at J, leaving 5 bases unmatched. Germline CDR1 SQVTM, CDR2 ANQGSEA. The CDR3 contains 15 residues. The chain carries TRBV29-1 and TRBJ2-3, with 9 nucleotides matching TRBD1. Sequencing input: naive CD4+ T cells from PBMCs. The subset was: CD45RA+ positively selected. This receptor was obtained from a man aged 18 to 30 in good health. Some clones in this sample may be carry-over from other donors' samples. The CDR3 DNA sequence: TGCAGCGTTGTCCCACAGGGGGCTAGCACAGATACGCAGTATTTT. Residues: CSVVPQGASTDTQYF.